The entry that follows covers one TCR beta chain sequence. Unique molecular identifiers were built into the TCR beta cDNA libraries. TCRdb reprocessed the PCR reads with MiXCR, giving one entry per CDR3 protein. In the table there are roughly 600,000 distinct CDR3 sequences, about 40% of which are singletons. The record originates from a study of post-analysis software for immune sequencing data. The TCR originated in a girl aged 10 to 17 with multiple sclerosis. What was sequenced was blood.

The CDR3 loop reads CASSLALRGTDTQYF. The CDR3 nucleotides are TGCGCCAGCAGCTTGGCCCTTCGGGGGACAGATACGCAGTATTTT. The chain recombines TRBV5-1 with TRBJ2-3, with D tentatively TRBD2 (6 bases). Between the trimmed V and J ends, which lost 0 bases and 3 bases, there was a span of 11 bases. Germline CDR1 and CDR2: SGHRS and YFSETQ. The CDR3 runs to 15 residues.